Below, 14 T cell receptor beta chains from the same sample are listed, as sequenced in a study of Ad26.COV2.S vaccination and SARS-CoV-2 variants. Repertoires were generated with immunoSEQ multiplex PCR, while TCRdb's copy carries only in-frame clones and drops some. The table records hundreds of thousands of clones, 89% of them present only once. The treatment was: 15 to 20 received Ad26.COV2.S at low or high dose, single or two shots; five or six received placebo; per-sample allocation not given. Day 63 after the first injection of vaccine or placebo was the sampling time. The material was peripheral blood, obtained in a trial of Ad26.COV2.S vaccine versus placebo. The source is a person between 18 and 65 years old who received the Ad26.COV2.S COVID-19 vaccine or a placebo.

This clone appeared a single time. This rearrangement joins TRBV14 to TRBJ1-6, with D possibly matching TRBD1 (5 bases). The length of the CDR3 is 15 residues. V lost 5 bases, J lost 1 base, and 9 bases lay in between. CDR1 is SGHDN and CDR2 is FVKESK in the germline V gene. The CDR3 sequence: CASSFRGSYNSPLHF. Written as DNA, the CDR3 is TGTGCCAGCAGCTTTCGGGGGTCCTATAATTCACCCCTCCACTTT.

The chain employs TRBV12-5 and TRBJ1-1; D unclear. This CDR3 spans 13 amino acids. Germline CDR1 is LGHNT and CDR2 is FRNRAP. The ends were cut back, 7 bases at V and 6 bases at J, with 15 bases in the middle. The CDR3 here is CASAETRTPEAFF. Here the CDR3 DNA reads TGTGCTAGTGCCGAGACCAGGACCCCTGAAGCTTTCTTT.

This chain uses TRBV25-1 with TRBJ2-7, with D perhaps matching TRBD1 or TRBD2 (6 bases each). The V and J ends lost 2 bases and 2 bases respectively, with 13 bases between them. Germline values: CDR1 MGHDK, CDR2 SYGVNS. CDR3 length: 15 amino acids. The CDR3 DNA reads TGTGCCAGCAGTGAAAGGGGGGAGAACACCTACGAGCAGTACTTC. As protein: CASSERGENTYEQYF.

V is TRBV18 and J is TRBJ2-5; D remains unclear. In germline, CDR1 is KGHSH, CDR2 LQKENI. The CDR3 runs 13 residues. V lost 4 bases to trimming and J lost 2 bases, with 8 bases between them. The CDR3 protein is CASSRASQETQYF. The CDR3 bases are TGTGCCAGCTCACGTGCTAGTCAAGAGACCCAGTACTTC. Drawing the rest from reference TRBV18 and TRBJ2-5, the complete variable domain is NAGVMQNPRHLVRRRGQEARLRCSPMKGHSHVYWYRQLPEEGLKFMVYLQKENIIDESGMPKERFSAEFPKEGPSILRIQQVVRGDSAAYFCASSRASQETQYFGPGTRLLVL.

This clone came up once. The chain links TRBV11-2 to TRBJ2-1; D may be TRBD1 (5 bases). Trimming left V 9 bases short and J 6 bases short, with 18 bases between. The length of the CDR3 is 14 residues. CDR1 and CDR2 (germline): SGHAT, FQNNGV. The CDR3 spells CASSPMTDPNEQFF. The CDR3 DNA sequence: TGTGCCAGTAGCCCCATGACAGACCCCAATGAGCAGTTCTTC.

Details on this clone: This sample includes further DNA sequences coding for the same CDR3. The chain is built from TRBV2 and TRBJ1-3, with D unclear. Germline V gives CDR1 SNHLY, CDR2 FYNNEI. The V and J ends lost 4 bases and 1 base respectively, with 8 bases between them. This CDR3 region has 14 residues. DNA for the CDR3: TGTGCCAGCAGTGGCCTCCTTTCTGGAAACACCATATATTTT. Amino acid sequence: CASSGLLSGNTIYF. Based on the CDR3 plus reference TRBV2 and TRBJ1-3, the full variable domain is EPEVTQTPSHQVTQMGQEVILRCVPISNHLYFYWYRQILGQKVEFLVSFYNNEISEKSEIFDDQFSVERPDGSNFTLKIRSTKLEDSAMYFCASSGLLSGNTIYFGEGSWLTVV.

J is TRBJ1-1 and V is TRBV27; D possibly corresponds to TRBD1 (6 bases). The CDR3 is 17 amino acids. V was pared by 6 bases and J by 4 bases, with 24 bases between. Germline V gene sequence: CDR1 MNHEY, CDR2 SMNVEV (reference sequence). In DNA, the CDR3 is TGTGCCAGCAGCCCTTCCCCGATTTACAGGGTAGGCACTGAAGCTTTCTTT. Translated: CASSPSPIYRVGTEAFF.

CDR3: CASSPTGIAYEQYF. The CDR3 coding sequence is TGTGCCAGCAGCCCAACCGGGATCGCCTACGAGCAGTACTTC. The rearrangement links TRBV7-9 to TRBJ2-7, with D possibly matching TRBD2 (5 bases). V lost 5 bases to trimming and J lost 2 bases, with 13 bases between them. Germline V CDR1 and CDR2: SEHNR, FQNEAQ (reference sequence). The length of the CDR3 is 14 residues.

This chain connects TRBV7-3 to TRBJ2-3, with 8 bases lining up with TRBD1. J lost 3 bases, V lost 5 bases, and 7 bases had no gene match. The CDR3 is made up of 15 amino acids. CDR1 is SGHTA and CDR2 is FQGTGA in the germline V gene. The CDR3 DNA reads TGTGCCAGCAGCGACGGGACAGGTGGAACAGATACGCAGTATTTT. It yields the protein CASSDGTGGTDTQYF. The full variable domain, in which reference TRBV7-3 and TRBJ2-3 provide the parts outside the CDR3, is GAGVSQTPSNKVTEKGKYVELRCDPISGHTALYWYRQSLGQGPEFLIYFQGTGAADDSGLPNDRFFAVRPEGSVSTLKIQRTERGDSAVYLCASSDGTGGTDTQYFGPGTRLTVL.

J is TRBJ1-1 and V is TRBV6-5; no reliable D call. The CDR3 runs to 13 residues. The V end lost 3 bases, the J end lost 7 bases, and 12 bases lay between the germline ends. Germline V gene sequence: CDR1 MNHEY, CDR2 SVGAGI. The CDR3 bases are TGTGCCAGCAGTTATTCAGCCGGCTTTGAAGCTTTCTTT. Translating gives CASSYSAGFEAFF.

This clone occurred a few times. V usage is TRBV5-6 and J usage is TRBJ2-3; 9 nucleotides match TRBD2. This CDR3 region has 15 residues. Trimming took 0 bases from V and 5 from J; bases not matched to a gene: 4. Germline loops: CDR1 SGHDT, CDR2 YYEEEE. CDR3 bases: TGTGCCAGCAGCTTGGATAGCGGGAGCCTAGATACGCAGTATTTT. It yields the protein CASSLDSGSLDTQYF. The full variable domain, in which reference TRBV5-6 and TRBJ2-3 provide the parts outside the CDR3, is DAGVTQSPTHLIKTRGQQVTLRCSPKSGHDTVSWYQQALGQGPQFIFQYYEEEERQRGNFPDRFSGHQFPNYSSELNVNALLLGDSALYLCASSLDSGSLDTQYFGPGTRLTVL.

This sequence joins TRBV19 and TRBJ2-3; D gene ambiguous. V was trimmed by 4 bases and J by 1 base, leaving 12 bases between them. Germline CDR1 is LNHDA and CDR2 is SQIVND (reference sequence). The CDR3 loop spans 15 amino acids. In nucleotides, the CDR3 is TGTGCCAGTAGTACCAGACGAGATCGCACAGATACGCAGTATTTT. It codes for CASSTRRDRTDTQYF. The full variable domain, its missing parts supplied by reference TRBV19 and TRBJ2-3, is DGGITQSPKYLFRKEGQNVTLSCEQNLNHDAMYWYRQDPGQGLRLIYYSQIVNDFQKGDIAEGYSVSREKKESFPLTVTSAQKNPTAFYLCASSTRRDRTDTQYFGPGTRLTVL.

V is TRBV7-9 and J is TRBJ1-1, with 8 nucleotides matching TRBD1. CDR1 and CDR2 from the germline V gene are SEHNR and FQNEAQ (reference sequence). Unmatched junction bases numbered 6, after V lost 5 bases and J lost 4 bases. The CDR3 is made up of 14 amino acids. CDR3 region: CASSGGQGATEAFF. CDR3 DNA: TGTGCCAGCAGCGGAGGACAGGGCGCCACTGAAGCTTTCTTT.

A few counts support this clone. The CDR3 loop reads CASSSRGTEAFF. The CDR3 region has the DNA TGTGCCAGCAGCTCTAGGGGCACTGAAGCTTTCTTT. The V call is TRBV7-9, the J call TRBJ1-1, with a weak D call TRBD1 (5 bases). Germline V gene lookup returns CDR1 SEHNR and CDR2 FQNEAQ (reference sequence). The CDR3 consists of 12 residues. The V and J ends lost 4 bases and 4 bases respectively, with 7 bases between them.